This T cell receptor (beta chain) was observed in a study of cytomegalovirus exposure and HLA in healthy donors. Germline V gene sequence: CDR1 ENHRY, CDR2 SYGVKD. The CDR3 has 13 residues. Points on this clone: Relative to the germline gene, one junction end is altered; a read error may explain this. Other DNA sequences in this specimen translate into the identical CDR3.

The primer mix had 60 Vbeta and 13 Jbeta primers. Generated by immunoSEQ multiplex PCR, the TCRdb table keeps only in-frame clones and is missing some. The sample contains 100,000 to 150,000 clones, about 85% of which appear only once. Sequenced: PBMCs. The chain joins TRBV10-3 to TRBJ1-6; 9 bases are a match to TRBD1. This receptor was obtained from a man aged 18 to 29 in good health and CMV-seropositive. CDR3 coding DNA: TGCGCCATCAGTACAGGGGGCTTTTCACCCCTCCACTTT. It translates to CAISTGGFSPLHF.